These 2 T cell receptor beta chains originate from one sample sequenced in a study of cytomegalovirus exposure and HLA in healthy donors. It was with 60 Vbeta and 13 Jbeta primers that the PCR ran. Assay used: immunoSEQ multiplex PCR; TCRdb lists only in-frame clones, some missing. The table records 160,000 or so clones, less than 90% of them present only once. Sequenced: PBMCs. Receptor source: a woman aged 18-35 years in good health and CMV-seronegative.

The CDR3 sequence is CASSESERPLHF. The CDR3 bases are TGTGCCAGCAGTGAATCGGAGCGTCCCCTCCACTTT. The rearrangement joins TRBV25-1 to TRBJ1-6; no clear D gene. The CDR3 totals 12 residues. Germline loops: CDR1 MGHDK, CDR2 SYGVNS. V gave up 1 base and J gave up 13 bases, with 8 bases separating them. Using reference TRBV25-1 and TRBJ1-6 for the parts outside the CDR3, the full variable domain is EADIYQTPRYLVIGTGKKITLECSQTMGHDKMYWYQQDPGMELHLIHYSYGVNSTEKGDLSSESTVSRIRTEHFPLTLESARPSHTSQYLCASSESERPLHFGNGTRLTVT.

The rearrangement joins TRBV30 to TRBJ1-1; D remains ambiguous. CDR1 GTSNPN and CDR2 SVGIG come from the germline V gene (reference sequence). Trimming removed 6 bases at V and 4 bases at J, with 12 bases between. CDR3 size: 12 residues. DNA of the CDR3: TGTGCCTGCCGACTAGGAAGCACTGAAGCTTTCTTT. Translated, it gives CACRLGSTEAFF.